This T cell receptor (beta chain) is from a study of blood T cell repertoires in COVID-19. About the research overall: There were acute and convalescent COVID-19 samples, and they came from the United States, Italy and Spain. PBMCs, B-cell-depleted T cells, or T cells provided the cDNA or gDNA that made up the material.

CDR3 length: 12 amino acids. Germline CDR1 SGHDN, CDR2 FVKESK. Trimming stripped 4 bases from V and 4 bases from J, with 6 bases between. As processed by the authors: Estimation of nucleated cell counts was performed using reference gene primer amplification. TCRdb keeps only in-frame clones here, not all; method: immunoSEQ multiplex PCR. V, J and clone size reflect that table, while D and trimming were determined from the DNA. The data show under 250,000 clones, around 86% seen once. The rearrangement links TRBV14 to TRBJ2-3, with D perhaps matching TRBD2 (6 bases). The sample taken for sequencing was peripheral blood. The clonotype was recovered from a man aged 30-40 years who had recovered from COVID-19. The CDR3 DNA reads as TGTGCCAGCAGCCGGGGGGCAGATACGCAGTATTTT. Its translation: CASSRGADTQYF. Using reference TRBV14 and TRBJ2-3 for the parts outside the CDR3, the full variable domain is EAGVTQFPSHSVIEKGQTVTLRCDPISGHDNLYWYRRVMGKEIKFLLHFVKESKQDESGMPNNRFLAERTGGTYSTLKVQPAELEDSGVYFCASSRGADTQYFGPGTRLTVL.